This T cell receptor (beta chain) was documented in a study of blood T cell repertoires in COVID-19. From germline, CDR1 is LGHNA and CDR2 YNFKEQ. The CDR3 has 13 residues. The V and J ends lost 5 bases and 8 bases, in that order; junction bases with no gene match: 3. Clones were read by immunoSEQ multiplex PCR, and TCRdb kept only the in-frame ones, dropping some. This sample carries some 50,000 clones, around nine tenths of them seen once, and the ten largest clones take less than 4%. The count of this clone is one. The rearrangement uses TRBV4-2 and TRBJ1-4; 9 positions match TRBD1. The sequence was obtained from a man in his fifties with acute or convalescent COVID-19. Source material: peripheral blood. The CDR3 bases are TGTGCCAGCAGCGACAGGGGGGGAGAAAAACTGTTTTTT. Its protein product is CASSDRGGEKLFF.